This TCR beta chain appears in the sequencing data of a study of CD8+CD57+ T cells in acquired aplastic anemia. An expansion of CD8+CD57+ cells by flow cytometry had been shown in patients chosen for sequencing. Patients had received no therapy at the time of blood sampling. This clonotype appeared a few times. According to the study, genomic DNA was the template for TCR beta VDJ and CDR3 profiling. TCRdb re-derived calls from the reads in MiXCR, one entry per CDR3 protein. The sample has hundreds of thousands of distinct CDR3 sequences; approximately 57% are singletons. CDR1 is SNHLY and CDR2 is FYNNEI in the germline V gene. J lost 2 bases, V lost 6 bases, and 3 bases had no gene match. The CDR3 extends over 14 amino acids.

The sequence came from a human donor with aplastic anemia. This chain uses TRBV2 with TRBJ1-3; 8 positions agree with TRBD1. Input material: sorted CD4+, CD8+, or CD8+CD57+ T cells (not recorded which) from PBMCs. CDR3 DNA: TGTGCCAGCAGGGCGACAGGGGCTGGAAACACCATATATTTT. Translated: CASRATGAGNTIYF.